This paragraph reports one T cell receptor beta chain. The protocol was immunoSEQ multiplex PCR, while the TCRdb copy is restricted to in-frame clones and leaves out a portion. The sample shows about 380,000 clones, more than 85% of them seen only once. The source of the sample is a study of shared T cell receptors in the human thymus. Germline V gene sequence: CDR1 LGHNA, CDR2 YNFKEQ. CDR3 length: 13 residues. V was pared by 7 bases and J by 7 bases, with 13 bases between. This receptor was obtained from a human donor. Sample: thymocytes. This chain joins TRBV4-2 and TRBJ1-4; D not resolved. The CDR3 sequence is CASTGSEGEKLFF. CDR3 DNA: TGTGCCAGCACGGGGTCTGAAGGTGAAAAACTGTTTTTT.